Presented here are 8 T cell receptor beta chains from one specimen sequenced in a study of blood T cell repertoires in COVID-19. The protocol was immunoSEQ multiplex PCR, while the TCRdb copy is restricted to in-frame clones and leaves out a portion. The sample carries a few hundred thousand clones, approximately 90% recorded once. The specimen sequenced was PBMCs or T cells enriched from blood (not recorded which). The receptors were sampled from a man aged 35 to 55 who had recovered from COVID-19.

The chain has TRBV29-1 and TRBJ1-1; TRBD1 is a possible D gene (6 bases). Trimming took 5 bases from V and 4 from J, leaving 14 bases between them. CDR1 is SQVTM and CDR2 is ANQGSEA in the germline V gene. The CDR3 runs to 13 residues. The CDR3, as DNA: TGCAGCGTTCAGACAGGTGGGGGCACTGAAGCTTTCTTT. This translates into CSVQTGGGTEAFF. The full variable domain, its missing parts supplied by reference TRBV29-1 and TRBJ1-1, is SAVISQKPSRDICQRGTSLTIQCQVDSQVTMMFWYRQQPGQSLTLIATANQGSEATYESGFVIDKFPISRPNLTFSTLTVSNMSPEDSSIYLCSVQTGGGTEAFFGQGTRLTVV.

V and J are TRBV15 and TRBJ1-4, with 9 bases aligning to TRBD1. CDR3 length: 12 residues. Germline V gene sequence: CDR1 LNHNV, CDR2 YYDKDF (reference sequence). V was clipped by 9 bases and J by 5 bases; unmatched bases: 1. DNA of the CDR3: TGTGCCACTGGGACAGGGAATGAAAAACTGTTTTTT. Protein: CATGTGNEKLFF.

CDR3 coding DNA: TGTGCCAGCAGTTATCGAGCGGGAGGAAACACAGATACGCAGTATTTT. It encodes CASSYRAGGNTDTQYF. This rearrangement joins TRBV6-5 to TRBJ2-3; 9 bases are a match to TRBD2. Germline loops: CDR1 MNHEY, CDR2 SVGAGI. This CDR3 has 16 amino acids. V trimming: 3 bases; J trimming: 2 bases; junction bases outside the gene matches: 6.

The chain employs TRBV24-1 and TRBJ2-3; D remains unclear. Germline loops: CDR1 KGHDR, CDR2 SFDVKD. The CDR3 spans 14 residues. The V end lost 1 base, the J end lost 1 base, and 5 bases lay between the germline ends. The DNA of the CDR3 is TGTGCCACCAGTGATTTTGCGGGCACAGATACGCAGTATTTT. Amino acid sequence: CATSDFAGTDTQYF.

The J gene is TRBJ2-7, the V gene TRBV28; D possibly corresponds to TRBD1 (5 bases). The CDR3 loop spans 15 amino acids. The germline V and J ends were trimmed by 6 bases and 3 bases, with 18 bases remaining between them. Germline assignment: CDR1 MDHEN and CDR2 SYDVKM. The CDR3 protein is CASRKGQGYYYEQYF. CDR3 nucleotide sequence: TGTGCCAGCAGGAAAGGGCAGGGCTATTACTACGAGCAGTACTTC. Variable domain in full (rest from reference TRBV28 and TRBJ2-7): DVKVTQSSRYLVKRTGEKVFLECVQDMDHENMFWYRQDPGLGLRLIYFSYDVKMKEKGDIPEGYSVSREKKERFSLILESASTNQTSMYLCASRKGQGYYYEQYFGPGTRLTVT.

This clone was observed a few times. The chain combines TRBV7-3 with TRBJ1-1, with TRBD1 as a possible D gene (6 bases). Trimming took off 5 bases at V and 5 bases at J, with 12 bases between the two ends. Per the germline V gene, CDR1 is SGHTA and CDR2 is FQGTGA. The CDR3 runs 13 residues. The CDR3 coding sequence is TGTGCCAGCAGCACTTCAGGGGTGACTGAAGCTTTCTTT. Its translation is CASSTSGVTEAFF.

The chain uses TRBV5-1 and TRBJ2-1; no reliable D call. The germline V gene encodes CDR1 SGHRS and CDR2 YFSETQ. CDR3 length: 12 residues. V gave up 0 bases and J gave up 9 bases, with 7 bases separating them. The CDR3, as DNA: TGCGCCAGCAGCTTGGCCAGAGGTGAGCAGTTCTTC. Its translation is CASSLARGEQFF. The variable domain in full, completed from reference TRBV5-1 and TRBJ2-1, reads KAGVTQTPRYLIKTRGQQVTLSCSPISGHRSVSWYQQTPGQGLQFLFEYFSETQRNKGNFPGRFSGRQFSNSRSEMNVSTLELGDSALYLCASSLARGEQFFGPGTRLTVL.

As concerns this clone: Other DNA sequences from this sample encode an identical CDR3 as well. V gene TRBV18 combines with J gene TRBJ1-1; no definite D call. The CDR3 is made up of 13 amino acids. V shed 2 bases and J shed 0 bases, with 4 bases lying between them. Germline assignment: CDR1 KGHSH and CDR2 LQKENI. The CDR3 region has the DNA TGTGCCAGCTCACCATATTTGAACACTGAAGCTTTCTTT. Amino acids: CASSPYLNTEAFF.